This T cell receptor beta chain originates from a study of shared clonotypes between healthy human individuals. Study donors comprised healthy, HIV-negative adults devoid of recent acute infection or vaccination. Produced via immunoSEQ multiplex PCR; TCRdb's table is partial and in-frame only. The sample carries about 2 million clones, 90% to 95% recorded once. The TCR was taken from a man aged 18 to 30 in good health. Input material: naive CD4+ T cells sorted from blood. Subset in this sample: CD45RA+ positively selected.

The CDR3 loop is CASSAQGVRNYNSPLHF. The CDR3 DNA is TGTGCCAGCAGCGCCCAGGGGGTCCGCAATTATAATTCACCCCTCCACTTT. V is TRBV9 and J is TRBJ1-6, with 7 bases identical to TRBD1. Looked up from germline, CDR1 is SGDLS and CDR2 is YYNGEE. The CDR3 extends over 17 amino acids. With 3 bases clipped from V and 4 bases from J, the junction kept 10 bases outside the gene matches.